The next 13 T cell receptor delta chains were all read from a single sample in a study of DNA immune sequencing with unique molecular identifiers. All 8 TRDV and 4 TRDJ genes were targeted in 32-plex amplification of genomic DNA. A 12-nucleotide UMI was added during about 3 barcoding PCR cycles before adapter PCR. TCRdb re-called the multiplex PCR reads via CATT. The profile covers over a thousand delta-chain clones, with roughly an eighth appearing a single time and about 54% taken by the ten largest. Sequencing used gamma-delta T cells enriched from blood buffy coat, or unenriched PBMCs (not recorded which). These receptors all come from a human donor in good health.

In this sample, this clone turned up many times. The chain is built from TRDV1 and TRDJ1, with 7 nucleotides matching TRDD3. TCRdb leaves out the J gene; it was filled in here by matching the DNA to germline. This CDR3 region has 22 residues. In germline, CDR1 is TSWWSYY, CDR2 QGS. Unmatched junction bases numbered 31, after V lost 2 bases and J lost 7 bases. The CDR3 DNA sequence: TGTGCTCTTGGGGAAATCATACACATTGCTACGTACTGGGGACCGGACGGGGTTAAACTCATCTTT. It yields the protein CALGEIIHIATYWGPDGVKLIF.

The chain uses TRDV2 and TRDJ1, with 8 bases fitting TRDD3. Per germline, CDR1 GEAIGNYY and CDR2 EKD. V gave up 2 bases and J gave up 3 bases; unmatched junction bases: 7. This CDR3 is built from 15 residues. CDR3 DNA: TGTGCCTGTGACAAGGTGGGGGATGGCGCCGATAAACTCATCTTT. Translated, it gives CACDKVGDGADKLIF.

This clone was detected only once. The gene calls are TRDV2 and TRDJ1, with 11 bases identical to TRDD3. TCRdb carries no J gene annotation; the J gene was assigned here by matching the DNA with germline. CDR3 size: 21 residues. Germline V gene sequence: CDR1 GEAIGNYY, CDR2 EKD. V shed 0 bases, J shed 10 bases, and the junction held 27 bases outside the gene matches. The CDR3, as DNA: TGTGCCTGTGACACCCTTCTTCGTAATCCTCCTCCCTCTGGGGGATACAGTGGACTCATCTTT. Translation: CACDTLLRNPPPSGGYSGLIF.

Many counts were recorded for this clone. The V and J genes are TRDV2 and TRDJ1; 8 bases fit TRDD3. Germline CDR1 and CDR2: GEAIGNYY and EKD. Trimming cost V 0 bases and J 5 bases; bases outside gene matches: 1. This CDR3 has 13 residues. The CDR3 nucleotides are TGTGCCTGTGACACCTGGGGGATTGATAAACTCATCTTT. Translating gives CACDTWGIDKLIF.

To note about this clone: The likely explanation is a read error, given a far larger clone one base away. Other nucleotide sequences in the sample specify the same CDR3. The genes are TRDV2 and TRDJ1, with 10 bases that match TRDD3. Germline-derived CDR1 and CDR2 are GEAIGNYY and EKD. This CDR3 is built from 18 residues. The CDR3 region is CACDAISTGGFLTDKLIF. For the CDR3, the DNA is TGTGCCTGTGACGCTATTAGTACTGGGGGATTCCTCACCGATAAACTCATCTTC.

V gene TRDV1 combines with J gene TRDJ1; 9 positions agree with TRDD3. TCRdb records no J gene; here it was assigned by comparing the DNA to germline. The ends lost 5 bases at V and 3 bases at J; junction bases unmatched: 28. The CDR3 contains 22 residues. CDR1 is TSWWSYY and CDR2 is QGS in the germline V gene. The CDR3 region has the DNA TGTGCTCTTGGGTCACCAGTTATGTTCCCCTTGGGGGATAAAATGAGGGCCGATAAACTCATCTTT. Translated: CALGSPVMFPLGDKMRADKLIF.

About this clone: The protein TCRdb lists belongs to a much larger clone and differs from this DNA's translation at residue 15, which points to a read error; the protein shown is made from the DNA. This sequence joins TRDV2 and TRDJ3; a possible D gene is TRDD3 (5 bases). Looked up from germline, CDR1 is GEAIGNYY and CDR2 is EKD. This CDR3 comprises 19 residues. The DNA of the CDR3 is TGTGCCTGTGACCAAATCAAGGAGGAGCCCTCCTGGGACACCCAACAGATGTTTTTC. It specifies CACDQIKEEPSWDTQQMFF.

Points on this clone: TCRdb lists the protein of a much larger clone for this DNA, which differs at residue 5, so this is likely a read error; the protein given here is translated from the DNA itself. This chain links TRDV2 with TRDJ3, with TRDD3 matching over 7 bases. The V gene end was trimmed by 3 bases and the J gene end by 0 bases; junction bases not matched to a gene: 13. Per the germline V gene, CDR1 is GEAIGNYY and CDR2 is EKD. The CDR3 runs 20 residues. CDR3 coding DNA: TGTGCCTGTGACGCGGGAAGCCTGGGGGTCGGCTCCTGGGACACCCGACAGATGTTTTTC. Translation gives CACDAGSLGVGSWDTRQMFF.

The chain uses TRDV1 and TRDJ1; D is possibly TRDD2 (6 bases). TCRdb supplies no J gene; here it was assigned by aligning the nucleotide sequence to germline. Germline V gives CDR1 TSWWSYY, CDR2 QGS. The CDR3 is 20 amino acids. V shed 0 bases and J shed 2 bases, with 25 bases lying between them. CDR3 residues: CALGELGTSFTSGFTDKLIF. DNA for the CDR3: TGTGCTCTTGGGGAACTCGGGACTTCCTTCACGTCAGGGTTTACCGATAAACTCATCTTT.

Relative to its sample, this clone is medium-sized. J is TRDJ1 and V is TRDV2; 9 nucleotides match TRDD3. J lost 0 bases, V lost 2 bases, and 3 bases had no gene match. This CDR3 has 15 amino acids. CDR1 and CDR2 (germline): GEAIGNYY, EKD. The CDR3 protein is CACDRLGEYTDKLIF. As DNA, the CDR3 is TGTGCCTGTGACAGACTGGGGGAGTACACCGATAAACTCATCTTT.

Turning to this clone: TCRdb has a much larger clone's protein, which differs at residue 10 from the translation of this DNA, likely because of a read error; what is shown is the protein translated from the DNA. J is TRDJ3 and V is TRDV2; tentative D call: TRDD3 (5 bases). CDR1 and CDR2 from the germline V gene are GEAIGNYY and EKD. V was shortened by 0 bases and J by 0 bases, with 17 bases between the two germline ends. The CDR3 totals 20 residues. DNA of the CDR3: TGTGCCTGTGACACCTTGGGGACCACGGACGGCTCCTGGGACACCCGACAGATGTTTTTC. Translation gives CACDTLGTTDGSWDTRQMFF.

In this sample, this clone turned up a few times. With only one base between it and a far larger clone, this is likely a read error. The sample contains more than one DNA sequence encoding this CDR3. The rearrangement uses TRDV2 and TRDJ1; possible D gene TRDD3, 6 bases. This CDR3 region has 14 residues. CDR1 and CDR2 (germline): GEAIGNYY, EKD. The CDR3 spells CACDKVGDTDKLIF. DNA for the CDR3: TGTGCTTGTGACAAAGTGGGGGACACCGATAAACTCATCTTT.

Comment on this clone: The mismatch at residue 8 between this DNA's translation and the TCRdb protein of a much larger clone likely reflects a read error; the protein shown is translated from the DNA. This chain connects TRDV2 to TRDJ1; 7 bases are shared with TRDD3. The junction had 10 bases not matched to a gene; V was cut back by 1 base and J by 0 bases. Germline CDR1 and CDR2: GEAIGNYY and EKD. The CDR3 is 17 residues long. CDR3 coding DNA: TGTGCCTGTGACACTCTGGGGGGTGGAAAGTACACCGATAAACTCATCTTT. Amino acid sequence: CACDTLGGGKYTDKLIF.